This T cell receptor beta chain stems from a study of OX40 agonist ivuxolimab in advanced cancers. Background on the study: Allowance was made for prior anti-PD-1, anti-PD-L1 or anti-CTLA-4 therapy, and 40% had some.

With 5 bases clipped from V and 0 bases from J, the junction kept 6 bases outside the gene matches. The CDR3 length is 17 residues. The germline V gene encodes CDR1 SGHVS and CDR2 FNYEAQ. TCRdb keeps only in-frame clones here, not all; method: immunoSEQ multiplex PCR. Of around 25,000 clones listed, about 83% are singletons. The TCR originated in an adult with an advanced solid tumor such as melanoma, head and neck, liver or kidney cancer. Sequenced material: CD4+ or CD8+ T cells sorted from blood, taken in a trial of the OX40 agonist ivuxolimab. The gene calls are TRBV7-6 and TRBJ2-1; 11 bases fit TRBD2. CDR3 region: CASSRSGGDSSYNEQFF. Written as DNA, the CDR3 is TGTGCCAGCAGCCGTAGCGGGGGGGACAGCTCCTACAATGAGCAGTTCTTC.